This T cell receptor beta chain was sequenced for a study of vaccination effects on CD4 cells after COVID-19. For this clone: As yet, its antigen is unknown.

Sequenced by immunoSEQ multiplex PCR; TCRdb stores in-frame clones only, minus some. The data contain 45,000 to 60,000 clones, 76% of them singletons. It was after approximately 11 days of culture that CD4+ T cells were isolated. The CDR3 covers 12 residues. V was pared by 1 base and J by 9 bases, with 9 bases between. Sample: CD4+ T cells from PBMCs cultured without peptide, taken before COVID-19 vaccination. This TCR was sampled from a human donor who had a prior SARS-CoV-2 infection. J is TRBJ2-5 and V is TRBV12-3 or TRBV12-4; D ambiguous. This CDR3 reads CASSLGIPPQYF. In DNA form, the CDR3 reads TGTGCCAGCAGTTTAGGCATTCCTCCCCAGTACTTC.